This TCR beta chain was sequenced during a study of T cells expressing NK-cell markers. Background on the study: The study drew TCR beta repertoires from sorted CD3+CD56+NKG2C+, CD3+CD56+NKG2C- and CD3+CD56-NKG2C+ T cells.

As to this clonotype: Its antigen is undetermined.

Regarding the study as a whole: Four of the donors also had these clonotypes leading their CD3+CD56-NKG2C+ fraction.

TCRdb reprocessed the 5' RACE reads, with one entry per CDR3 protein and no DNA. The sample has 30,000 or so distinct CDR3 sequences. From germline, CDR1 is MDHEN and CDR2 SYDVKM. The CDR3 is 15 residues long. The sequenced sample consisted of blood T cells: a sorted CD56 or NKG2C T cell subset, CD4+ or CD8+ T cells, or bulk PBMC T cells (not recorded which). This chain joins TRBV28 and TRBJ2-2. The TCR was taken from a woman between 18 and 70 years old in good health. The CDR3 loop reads CASSLYAGNTGELFF.